This T cell receptor (beta chain) was sequenced for a study of OX40 agonist ivuxolimab in advanced cancers. A note on the overall study: Ivuxolimab was a fully human IgG2 agonistic monoclonal antibody targeting the costimulatory receptor OX40 (CD134). Intravenous ivuxolimab was administered to patients every 2 weeks at six dose levels: 0.01, 0.1, 0.3, 1.5, 3 and 10 mg/kg. Among the approximately 54 dose-escalation patients, about 19 had hepatocellular carcinoma, about 15 melanoma, 9 renal cell carcinoma and 9 head and neck cancer. The dose-escalation cohort was roughly 83% male with a mean age of roughly 62 years, ranging from about 23 to 85. Prior anti-PD-1, anti-PD-L1 or anti-CTLA-4 therapy was permitted, and 30% to 50% of dose-escalation patients had received checkpoint inhibitors. Partial responses occurred in three dose-escalation patients, of whom one had hepatocellular carcinoma and two had cutaneous melanoma. Peripheral TCRbeta sequencing was intended to test whether TCR sequence diversity was altered and clonal T-cell expansion was caused by ivuxolimab. The monotherapy dose-escalation portion (N ≈ 52 patients) of the phase I ivuxolimab trial is reported in the paper. Paper-wide results and their limitations: Antigen specificity was not determined for the clonally expanded peripheral T cells. At doses of 0.1 to 3.0 mg/kg, clonal expansion of both CD4+ and CD8+ T cells in blood was seen between baseline and week 6. After ivuxolimab, CD8+ T cells had more expanded clones than CD4+ T cells on average. Low levels of normalized T-cell clonal expansion were also seen in some patients who did not respond. In the 0.1-3.0 mg/kg groups, partial responders had among the lowest normalized peripheral clonal expansion, particularly in CD8+ T cells.

Genomic DNA was extracted from sorted cells for sequencing of the TCRbeta CDR3 region. The immunoSEQ Assay was used for sequencing of TCRbeta CDR3 regions. The table was pulled from immuneACCESS by TCRdb, which kept in-frame rearrangements only. Such tables lose some clones; where checked, under half of the loss comes from unresolved V genes, and the rest has no known cause. Recorded for this sample are tens of thousands of clones; around 85% of them occurred a single time. Of the sample, approximately 2.3% falls within the top ten clones. The CDR3 spans 16 residues, from the cysteine through the phenylalanine. Just the 48-base CDR3 DNA is kept, in frame starting at base 1. Deletion took 6 bases off V and 8 bases off J, with a span of 24 bases between the germline ends. The germline V gene (reference sequence) specifies MNHNY as CDR1 and SVGAGI as CDR2. The trial excluded patients who had a history of autoimmune disease or were on systemic immunosuppression. Peripheral blood for TCR sequencing was collected from all dose cohorts at baseline, on cycle 4 day 1, and on cycle 7 day 1. The samples were drawn from a first-in-human, open-label, multicenter phase I dose-escalation trial of ivuxolimab. Adults with locally advanced or metastatic melanoma, renal cell carcinoma, hepatocellular carcinoma or head and neck squamous cell carcinoma were enrolled in the trial. Before TCR sequencing, CD4+ and CD8+ T cells were separately sorted from peripheral blood.

Turning to this clone: This clone's antigen is unknown. The input lacks base qualities; no much larger clone sits a single base away.

The rearranged chain carries TRBV6-6 and TRBJ2-3; no D gene can be assigned with confidence. The clonotype comes from an adult with an advanced solid tumor such as melanoma, head and neck, liver or kidney cancer. The source was CD4+ or CD8+ T cells sorted from blood, collected in a trial of the OX40 agonist ivuxolimab. For the CDR3, the sequence is CASSQGRPTPGVTQYF. Read as DNA, the sequence is TGTGCCAGCAGCCAAGGTCGGCCGACCCCGGGTGTTACGCAGTATTTT.